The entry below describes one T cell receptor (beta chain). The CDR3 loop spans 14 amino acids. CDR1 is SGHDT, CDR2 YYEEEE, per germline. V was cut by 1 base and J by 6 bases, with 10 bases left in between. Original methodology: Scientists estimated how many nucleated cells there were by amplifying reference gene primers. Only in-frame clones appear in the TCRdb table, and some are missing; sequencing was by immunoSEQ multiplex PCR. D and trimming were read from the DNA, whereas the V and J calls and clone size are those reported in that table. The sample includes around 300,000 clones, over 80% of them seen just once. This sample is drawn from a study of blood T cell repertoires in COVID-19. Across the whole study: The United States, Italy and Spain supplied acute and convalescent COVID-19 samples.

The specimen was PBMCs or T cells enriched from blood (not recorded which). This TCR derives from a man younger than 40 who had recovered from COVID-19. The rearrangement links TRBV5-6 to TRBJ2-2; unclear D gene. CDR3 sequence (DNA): TGTGCCAGCAGCTTGAAGACAAGAGCCGGGGAGCTGTTTTTT. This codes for CASSLKTRAGELFF.